These 13 T cell receptor beta chains were sequenced from one sample in a study of CD8 T cells in Susac syndrome. It was CD27 and CD45RA staining that defined memory subsets for TEMRA sorting. Random-hexamer reverse transcription was applied to roughly 0.5 to 1 ug RNA. MiXCR was run by TCRdb on the immunoSEQ multiplex PCR reads, yielding one entry per CDR3 protein. This sample yields 2,000 to 3,000 distinct CDR3 sequences, of which just over 70% are seen a single time; about 11% belongs to the top ten. Sequenced sample: CD8+ TEMRA cells from PBMCs. Indicated subset: FACS-sorted terminally differentiated effector memory CD8+ T cells re-expressing CD45RA (CD8+ TEMRA). These receptors were obtained from a human donor with Susac syndrome.

The V call is TRBV12-2, the J call TRBJ2-6; the D call in the table, TRBD1, was not verified against the DNA. TRBV12-2 corresponds to a pseudogene. The CDR3 extends over 20 amino acids. CDR3 residues: CASRPLIRQGLLSGANVLTF. The CDR3, as DNA: TGTGCAAGTCGCCCCTTAATAAGACAGGGACTCCTCTCTGGGGCCAACGTCCTGACTTTC.

The rearrangement links TRBV7-3 to TRBJ2-7; D perhaps matches TRBD1 (6 bases). CDR3 length: 13 residues. Trimming stripped 2 bases from V and 7 bases from J, with 12 bases between. The germline V gene encodes CDR1 SGHTA and CDR2 FQGTGA. The DNA for the CDR3 is TGTGCCAGCAGCTTATCCAGGGGTGGTGAGCAGTACTTC. Its protein product is CASSLSRGGEQYF.

The genes are TRBV4-1 and TRBJ1-2; TRBD1 might be the D (6 bases). In germline, CDR1 is MGHRA, CDR2 YSYEKL. Deletions cut 1 base from V and 4 bases from J, with 7 bases between. The CDR3 has 13 residues. In nucleotides, the CDR3 is TGCGCCAGCAGCCAAGCCAGGGGCTATGGCTACACCTTC. This encodes CASSQARGYGYTF.

The chain is built from TRBV20-1 and TRBJ2-3; D may be TRBD2 (5 bases). CDR1 and CDR2 from the germline V gene are DFQATT and SNEGSKA (reference sequence). The length of the CDR3 is 20 residues. V lost 7 bases and J 3 bases, leaving 35 bases between the germline ends. The CDR3 here is CSGLGSAPHPKILSTDTQYF. The CDR3 DNA sequence: TGCAGTGGCCTTGGGAGCGCCCCACATCCTAAGATTCTTTCTACAGATACGCAGTATTTT.

This clonotype was observed once. The chain is built from TRBV4-2 and TRBJ2-1; D call uncertain. The CDR3 has 19 residues. Trimming removed 6 bases at V and 13 bases at J, with 37 bases between. In germline, CDR1 is LGHNA, CDR2 YNFKEQ. For the CDR3, the DNA is TGTGCCAGCAGGCCGTGGGAACTGCTAACGTACAGTGCGCCGCAATTACAGTTCTTC. It is translated as CASRPWELLTYSAPQLQFF.

This chain joins TRBV1 and TRBJ2-6; the D call in the table, TRBD1, was not verified against the DNA. TRBV1 is annotated as a pseudogene. This CDR3 spans 18 amino acids. Here the CDR3 DNA reads TGCACCAGCAGATGGGGGTGTTTGTGCAAAAGTCGGGCCAACGTCCTGACTTTC. It is translated as CTSRWGCLCKSRANVLTF.

V gene TRBV7-8 combines with J gene TRBJ1-2; possible D gene TRBD1, 5 bases. The CDR3 contains 17 residues. Germline CDR1 and CDR2: SGHVS and FQNEAQ. Trimming stripped 1 base from V and 4 bases from J, with 19 bases between. In nucleotides, the CDR3 is TGTGCCAGCAGCTTAGTATCTCCCACGACAGAACGCTATGGCTACACCTTC. This translates into CASSLVSPTTERYGYTF.

The chain recombines TRBV12-3 or TRBV12-4 with TRBJ2-1; D gene unclear. Trimming cost V 4 bases and J 10 bases, with 11 bases left between them. CDR3 size: 12 residues. The CDR3 here is CASSSYHWEQFF. CDR3 coding DNA: TGTGCCAGCAGTTCCTATCACTGGGAGCAGTTCTTC.

The chain couples TRBV4-3 to TRBJ2-3; D may match TRBD1 or TRBD2 (6 bases each). CDR3 length equals 17 residues. Trimming took off 0 bases at V and 2 bases at J, with 15 bases between the two ends. The germline V gene has CDR1 LGHNA and CDR2 YSLEER. Here the CDR3 reads CASSQESVGGLTDTQYF. CDR3 coding DNA: TGCGCCAGCAGCCAAGAATCAGTGGGGGGCCTCACAGATACGCAGTATTTT.

The sample holds a few counts of this clonotype. The V gene is TRBV5-4, the J gene TRBJ1-2; 8 bases align to TRBD1. V lost 4 bases, J lost 2 bases, and 4 bases stayed unmatched. The CDR3 runs to 14 residues. Germline V gene data show CDR1 as SGHNT and CDR2 as YYREEE (reference sequence). The CDR3 nucleotides read TGTGCCAGCAGCCCCGGGACAGGCAACTATGGCTACACCTTC. This encodes CASSPGTGNYGYTF.

This clonotype was observed a single time. The rearrangement uses TRBV20-1 and TRBJ2-1, with 10 nucleotides matching TRBD2. The CDR3 has 16 amino acids. CDR1 and CDR2 (germline): DFQATT, SNEGSKA (reference sequence). Trimming at V came to 0 bases and at J to 8 bases, leaving 10 bases not matched to a gene. DNA for the CDR3: TGCAGTGCTAGAGATCGGCTAGCGGGGGCGTCCGATGAGCAGTTCTTC. Protein product: CSARDRLAGASDEQFF.

V gene TRBV9 combines with J gene TRBJ2-1; 8 positions match TRBD2. V dropped 4 bases and J dropped 3; count of bases not matched to a gene: 9. Germline V lookup: CDR1 SGDLS, CDR2 YYNGEE. The CDR3 sequence is 16 residues long. CDR3 nucleotides: TGTGCCAGCAGCTCCGACACGGGGGGGCTCTACAATGAGCAGTTCTTC. As protein: CASSSDTGGLYNEQFF. The whole variable domain, filled in from reference TRBV9 and TRBJ2-1, reads DSGVTQTPKHLITATGQRVTLRCSPRSGDLSVYWYQQSLDQGLQFLIQYYNGEERAKGNILERFSAQQFPDLHSELNLSSLELGDSALYFCASSSDTGGLYNEQFFGPGTRLTVL.

There are a few counts of this clonotype. The J gene is TRBJ1-3, the V gene TRBV11-1; D call uncertain. The CDR3 extends over 13 amino acids. Germline-derived CDR1 and CDR2 are SGHAT and FQDESV (reference sequence). Trimming removed 2 bases at V and 7 bases at J, with 9 bases between. In DNA, the CDR3 is TGTGCCAGCAGCTTAAGTACTTGGAACACCATATATTTT. It codes for CASSLSTWNTIYF.